This T cell receptor beta chain emerged from a study of blood T cell dynamics during melanoma immunotherapy. Across the study: Standard first-line treatment here was pembrolizumab or nivolumab plus ipilimumab in metastatic melanoma. Study-level points and caveats: PBMC repertoires of eventual disease-control patients split at W3 into clonality or diversity gains.

Sequenced by immunoSEQ multiplex PCR; TCRdb stores in-frame clones only, minus some. The table includes some 14,000 clones, about nine tenths detected once. Concerning this clone itself: As yet, its antigen is unknown.

Time point indicated: pre-treatment baseline. The CDR3 extends over 15 amino acids. The germline CDR1 and CDR2 sequences are MNHNS and SASEGT. The V and J ends lost 3 bases and 4 bases, in that order; junction bases with no gene match: 4. The chain couples TRBV6-1 to TRBJ2-7; 12 bases match TRBD1. This TCR came from a human donor with melanoma. The sample in question was blood, obtained from a patient treated with checkpoint blockade. The CDR3 is CASSEGQGAIYEQYF. The CDR3 coding sequence is TGTGCCAGCAGTGAGGGACAGGGGGCTATTTACGAGCAGTACTTC.